This TCR beta chain was observed in a study of blood T cell repertoires in COVID-19. Study summary: The cDNA or gDNA used as material had been derived from T cells, B-cell-depleted T cells, or PBMCs.

Sequencing used immunoSEQ multiplex PCR; TCRdb keeps in-frame clones, though not all of them. The sample contains under 95,000 clones, roughly nine tenths of which appear only once. CDR3 length: 12 residues. V shed 4 bases and J shed 0 bases, with 3 bases lying between them. Germline V CDR1 and CDR2: MDHEN, SYDVKM. The V gene is TRBV28, the J gene TRBJ1-2, with unresolved D. The sequence was collected from a man between 60 and 75 years old with acute or convalescent COVID-19. Material for sequencing was peripheral blood. The CDR3 loop is CASSSTNYGYTF. CDR3 DNA: TGTGCCAGCAGTTCCACTAACTATGGCTACACCTTC.